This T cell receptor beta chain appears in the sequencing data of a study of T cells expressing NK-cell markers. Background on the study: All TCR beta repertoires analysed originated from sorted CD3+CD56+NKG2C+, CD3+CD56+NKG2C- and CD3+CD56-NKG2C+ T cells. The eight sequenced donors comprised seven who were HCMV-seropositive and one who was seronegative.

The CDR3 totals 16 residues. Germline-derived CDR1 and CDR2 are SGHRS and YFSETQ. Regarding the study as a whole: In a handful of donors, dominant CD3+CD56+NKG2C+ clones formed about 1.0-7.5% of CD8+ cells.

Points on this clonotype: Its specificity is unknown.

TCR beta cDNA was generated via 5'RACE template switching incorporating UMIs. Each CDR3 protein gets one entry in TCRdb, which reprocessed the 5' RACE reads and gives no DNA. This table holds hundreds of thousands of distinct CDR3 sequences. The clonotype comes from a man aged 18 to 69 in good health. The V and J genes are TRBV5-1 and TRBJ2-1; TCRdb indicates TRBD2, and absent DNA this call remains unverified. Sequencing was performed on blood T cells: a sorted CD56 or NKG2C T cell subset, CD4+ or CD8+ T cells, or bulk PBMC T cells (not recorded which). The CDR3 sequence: CASSLAGGGARNEQFF.